These 19 T cell receptor beta chains originate from one sample sequenced in a study of blood T cell repertoires in COVID-19. The table came from immunoSEQ multiplex PCR; TCRdb's copy has only in-frame clones and leaves some out. The sample includes under 250,000 clones, less than 90% of them seen just once. Sequences were obtained from peripheral blood. Source of these receptors: a man aged 55 to 70 with acute or convalescent COVID-19.

This rearrangement joins TRBV24-1 to TRBJ1-3, with D unresolved. Germline V gene sequence: CDR1 KGHDR, CDR2 SFDVKD. This CDR3 contains 14 residues. Trimming took off 12 bases at V and 0 bases at J, with 14 bases between the two ends. CDR3 coding DNA: TGTGCCCTAAAAGGAGGAGGCTCTGGAAACACCATATATTTT. Its protein product is CALKGGGSGNTIYF.

Only one count was recorded for this clone. J is TRBJ2-3 and V is TRBV5-1; D gene ambiguous. Trimming removed 2 bases at V and 6 bases at J, with 13 bases between. CDR3 length: 14 residues. Germline-derived CDR1 and CDR2 are SGHRS and YFSETQ. CDR3 DNA sequence: TGCGCCAGCAGCTTAGAGACTCCACTGGATACGCAGTATTTT. This gives the protein CASSLETPLDTQYF.

Only a few counts were recorded for this clone. The CDR3 sequence: CASSQTGTGGPNTGELFF. The CDR3 DNA follows: TGCGCCAGCAGCCAAACCGGGACAGGGGGCCCCAACACCGGGGAGCTGTTTTTT. The chain uses TRBV4-1 and TRBJ2-2; TRBD1 aligns across 12 bases. V lost 2 bases and J lost 2; bases outside the gene matches: 6. CDR1 MGHRA and CDR2 YSYEKL come from the germline V gene. The CDR3 sequence is 18 residues long.

The V and J genes are TRBV11-1 and TRBJ1-1; 11 bases fit TRBD1. The germline V gene has CDR1 SGHAT and CDR2 FQDESV (reference sequence). This CDR3 has 16 amino acids. Trimming at V came to 5 bases and at J to 2 bases, leaving 7 bases not matched to a gene. CDR3 region: CASSGGQGDPNTEAFF. The CDR3 coding sequence is TGTGCCAGCAGCGGGGGACAGGGGGACCCCAACACTGAAGCTTTCTTT.

CDR3 in amino acids: CASSPLDVRGEQFF. The CDR3 DNA is TGTGCCAGCAGCCCGCTGGACGTCAGGGGTGAGCAGTTCTTC. V and J are TRBV14 and TRBJ2-1; tentatively, D is TRBD1 (6 bases). Germline V gene sequence: CDR1 SGHDN, CDR2 FVKESK. The CDR3 totals 14 residues. V lost 4 bases, J lost 9 bases, and 16 bases lay in between.

The genes are TRBV27 and TRBJ2-3, with a weak D call TRBD2 (5 bases). CDR1 is MNHEY and CDR2 is SMNVEV in the germline V gene (reference sequence). V was pared by 6 bases and J by 9 bases, with 13 bases between. The CDR3 has 12 residues. The CDR3, as DNA: TGTGCCAGCAGGGGAGTGGGCGAGACGCAGTATTTT. Translating it yields CASRGVGETQYF.

The V and J genes are TRBV6-1 and TRBJ2-7; tentatively, D is TRBD2 (5 bases). V lost 1 base and J 5 bases, leaving 6 bases between the germline ends. Germline CDR1 is MNHNS and CDR2 is SASEGT. The CDR3 loop spans 12 amino acids. CDR3 protein: CASSEGTHEQYF. In DNA, the CDR3 is TGTGCCAGCAGTGAAGGGACTCACGAGCAGTACTTC.

The chain joins TRBV5-1 to TRBJ2-5; D might be TRBD2 (6 bases). The CDR3 is 15 residues long. CDR1 and CDR2 from the germline V gene are SGHRS and YFSETQ. Trimming removed 7 bases from V and 7 bases from J, with 23 bases in between. The CDR3, as DNA: TGCGCCAGCGGGAACGGGGGTCCGGAGATTGGGACCCAGTACTTC. Encoded protein: CASGNGGPEIGTQYF.

The count of this clone is one. This sequence joins TRBV4-3 and TRBJ1-2; no clear D gene. Between the trimmed V and J ends, which lost 0 bases and 4 bases, there was a span of 21 bases. This CDR3 has 18 amino acids. From germline, CDR1 is LGHNA and CDR2 YSLEER. The DNA for the CDR3 is TGCGCCAGCAGCCAAGACCGGGGTGGTGCGTCTCCCCGCTATGGCTACACCTTC. Encoded protein: CASSQDRGGASPRYGYTF.

This clone appeared a single time. Distinct nucleotide sequences in the sample also encode this CDR3. V usage is TRBV6-5 and J usage is TRBJ1-1; TRBD1 aligns across 8 bases. Germline assignment: CDR1 MNHEY and CDR2 SVGAGI. The CDR3 has 15 residues. The trim removed 2 bases at V and 0 bases at J, leaving 2 bases unmatched. The CDR3 DNA follows: TGTGCCAGCAGTTACGGGACAGGAGTGAACACTGAAGCTTTCTTT. Its protein is CASSYGTGVNTEAFF.

This clone was detected only once. This chain joins TRBV15 and TRBJ2-2; TRBD2 might be the D (5 bases). The CDR3 spans 14 residues. V was shortened by 8 bases and J by 7 bases, with 17 bases between the two germline ends. Germline loops: CDR1 LNHNV, CDR2 YYDKDF (reference sequence). CDR3 bases: TGTGCCACCTCCGCCACTAGGAGAAGCGGGGAGCTGTTTTTT. Translated: CATSATRRSGELFF.

This chain connects TRBV9 to TRBJ2-7, with TRBD1 as a possible D gene (5 bases). The germline CDR1 and CDR2 sequences are SGDLS and YYNGEE. With 0 bases removed from V and 1 base from J, the gap between germline ends came to 8 bases. CDR3 length equals 14 residues. The CDR3 sequence: CASSVGAGSYEQYF. CDR3 nucleotide sequence: TGTGCCAGCAGCGTAGGAGCAGGGTCCTACGAGCAGTACTTC.

The gene calls are TRBV6-5 and TRBJ1-5; D remains unclear. With 6 bases removed from V and 5 bases from J, the gap between germline ends came to 11 bases. From germline, CDR1 is MNHEY and CDR2 SVGAGI. The CDR3 length is 13 residues. The CDR3 DNA is TGTGCCAGCAGGTTGGCTCATGATCAGCCCCAGCATTTT. Amino acid sequence: CASRLAHDQPQHF.

The chain combines TRBV19 with TRBJ1-5; D is possibly TRBD1 (6 bases). V was trimmed by 4 bases and J by 0 bases, leaving 13 bases between them. CDR3 length equals 16 residues. Germline V gene data show CDR1 as LNHDA and CDR2 as SQIVND (reference sequence). The chain's CDR3 is CASSTNREYSNQPQHF. CDR3 DNA sequence: TGTGCCAGTAGTACTAACAGGGAGTATAGCAATCAGCCCCAGCATTTT.

This clone was recorded only once. The chain is built from TRBV5-1 and TRBJ1-2; D not resolved. The CDR3 contains 15 residues. Trimming removed 0 bases from V and 1 base from J, with 10 bases in between. The germline CDR1 and CDR2 sequences are SGHRS and YFSETQ. This CDR3 is CASSLAPGLNYGYTF. The CDR3 region has the DNA TGCGCCAGCAGCTTGGCTCCAGGTCTTAACTATGGCTACACCTTC.

CDR3 sequence: CASSYDSPNTGELFF. The DNA for the CDR3 is TGTGCCAGCAGCTACGACAGCCCGAACACCGGGGAGCTGTTTTTT. The rearrangement joins TRBV7-9 to TRBJ2-2; D is possibly TRBD1 (5 bases). Germline-derived CDR1 and CDR2 are SEHNR and FQNEAQ (reference sequence). The V and J ends lost 4 bases and 0 bases respectively, with 9 bases between them. The CDR3 covers 15 residues.

The chain links TRBV9 to TRBJ2-6; D remains ambiguous. The CDR3 length is 16 residues. Germline CDR1 is SGDLS and CDR2 is YYNGEE. Trimming pared 4 bases from V and 2 bases from J, leaving 13 bases between. CDR3 sequence: CASSLRRVAGANVLTF. CDR3 sequence (DNA): TGTGCCAGCAGCCTGCGTCGGGTGGCTGGGGCCAACGTCCTGACTTTC.

This clone appeared a single time. This chain links TRBV6-6 with TRBJ1-2; D gene ambiguous. Germline assignment: CDR1 MNHNY and CDR2 SVGAGI (reference sequence). Trimming removed 5 bases at V and 0 bases at J, with 19 bases between. This CDR3 comprises 17 residues. CDR3 loop: CASSLGFPPEANYGYTF. CDR3 sequence (DNA): TGTGCCAGCAGTCTCGGGTTTCCACCCGAGGCTAACTATGGCTACACCTTC.

This chain connects TRBV5-4 to TRBJ1-6; tentatively, D is TRBD1 (5 bases). The V gene's germline CDR1 is SGHNT and CDR2 YYREEE (reference sequence). V shed 4 bases and J shed 10 bases, with 9 bases lying between them. The CDR3 is 12 amino acids. CDR3 DNA: TGTGCCAGCAGCCCGGGGGAATCACCCCTCCACTTT. It specifies CASSPGESPLHF.